What follows is one TCR beta chain and its context. Its antigen is unidentified. Clones were read by immunoSEQ multiplex PCR, and TCRdb kept only the in-frame ones, dropping some. Among about 100,000 clones listed, 75% to 95% were seen once. The data belong to a study of T cell responses to AZD1222 COVID-19 vaccine. Study outcomes and limitations: The reported proportion of spike-specific TCRs targeting unmutated variant regions was nearly half. Spike-wide coverage was observed for vaccine-associated CD4 TCRs, with dominant responses at 160-218 and 743-854. The donor group comprised mostly white British people and more females; the analysis possibly underestimated clonal diversity.

In germline, CDR1 is SGHTA, CDR2 FQGNSA. Trimming removed 1 base at V and 13 bases at J, with 11 bases between. CDR3 size: 12 residues. The specimen comprised peripheral blood, sampled on day 0 of AZD1222 vaccination. This TCR was sampled from an adult in good health. V usage is TRBV7-2 and J usage is TRBJ1-3, with no clear D. The CDR3: CASSLVSTGIYF. The CDR3 bases are TGTGCCAGCAGCTTAGTCTCGACGGGTATATATTTT.